What follows are 30 T cell receptor beta chains derived from one specimen sequenced in a study of T cell repertoires in cytomegalovirus infection. No antigen has been assigned to these receptors. Using its own MiXCR run on the reads, TCRdb lists one record per CDR3 protein. The profile shows about 310,000 distinct CDR3 sequences, 20% to 30% of them singletons. The material sequenced was cultured PBMCs, taken from culture after CMV antigen stimulation. These receptors all come from a human donor in good health (CMV status not recorded). Some clones in this sample may be carry-over from other donors' samples.

The gene calls are TRBV4-1 and TRBJ2-1; unclear D gene. This CDR3 region has 16 residues. Trimming cost V 1 base and J 8 bases, with 18 bases left between them. Germline loops: CDR1 MGHRA, CDR2 YSYEKL. This chain's CDR3 is CASSQVPRTPSHEQFF. The CDR3 DNA reads TGCGCCAGCAGCCAAGTCCCCCGGACCCCGTCACATGAGCAGTTCTTC.

This clonotype was observed a handful of times. The chain is built from TRBV7-9 and TRBJ1-2; D is possibly TRBD1 (5 bases). The length of the CDR3 is 12 residues. V was pared by 0 bases and J by 9 bases, with 8 bases between. Germline V gene sequence: CDR1 SEHNR, CDR2 FQNEAQ (reference sequence). The CDR3 DNA reads TGTGCCAGCAGCTTAGCGGGACCAAGCTACACCTTC. Translating gives CASSLAGPSYTF. The full variable domain, in which reference TRBV7-9 and TRBJ1-2 provide the parts outside the CDR3, is DTGVSQNPRHKITKRGQNVTFRCDPISEHNRLYWYRQTLGQGPEFLTYFQNEAQLEKSRLLSDRFSAERPKGSFSTLEIQRTEQGDSAMYLCASSLAGPSYTFGSGTRLTVV.

This clonotype was counted many times. The chain has TRBV15 and TRBJ2-6; D is perhaps TRBD2 (5 bases). Per the germline V gene, CDR1 is LNHNV and CDR2 is YYDKDF (reference sequence). V gave up 0 bases and J gave up 1 base, with 7 bases separating them. The CDR3 has 16 amino acids. The CDR3 coding sequence is TGTGCCACCAGCAGAGATGAGGGTTCTGGGGCCAACGTCCTGACTTTC. It codes for CATSRDEGSGANVLTF.

This clonotype has more than one count but fewer than ten. The chain carries TRBV11-3 and TRBJ1-1; D unresolved. The CDR3 is 13 residues long. Germline CDR1 is SGHNT and CDR2 is YENEEA. Trimming took 3 bases from V and 1 from J, leaving 6 bases between them. The CDR3 spells CASSFTANTEAFF. The CDR3, as DNA: TGTGCCAGCAGCTTTACAGCGAACACTGAAGCTTTCTTT.

This clonotype has at least ten counts. V and J are TRBV27 and TRBJ2-1; D not resolved. The CDR3 contains 12 residues. In germline, CDR1 is MNHEY, CDR2 SMNVEV (reference sequence). Deletions cut 9 bases from V and 4 bases from J, with 10 bases between. CDR3 amino acids: CARSVLYNEQFF. CDR3 coding DNA: TGTGCCAGGTCCGTCCTATACAATGAGCAGTTCTTC.

This clonotype was detected a few times. The chain has TRBV10-3 and TRBJ1-1; D not certain. V was cut by 8 bases and J by 0 bases, with 13 bases left in between. The length of the CDR3 is 14 residues. The germline gives CDR1 ENHRY, CDR2 SYGVKD. CDR3 amino acids: CAIADWRLNTEAFF. CDR3 DNA: TGTGCCATCGCCGACTGGCGGCTGAACACTGAAGCTTTCTTT.

The CDR3 region has the DNA TGTGCCAGCAGCACTCTAGGAACTAGCGGGGCCTACAATGAGCAGTTCTTC. This sequence encodes CASSTLGTSGAYNEQFF. The genes are TRBV7-2 and TRBJ2-1, with 10 nucleotides matching TRBD2. The V gene end was trimmed by 5 bases and the J gene end by 2 bases; junction bases not matched to a gene: 9. Germline V gene data show CDR1 as SGHTA and CDR2 as FQGNSA. The CDR3 totals 17 residues.

The chain joins TRBV9 to TRBJ2-7; 8 positions agree with TRBD1. Germline loops: CDR1 SGDLS, CDR2 YYNGEE. This CDR3 comprises 13 residues. Trimming cost V 3 bases and J 6 bases; bases outside gene matches: 5. In DNA, the CDR3 is TGTGCCAGCAGCGCAGGACAGGGAGGCGAGCAGTACTTC. It encodes CASSAGQGGEQYF. The whole variable domain, filled in from reference TRBV9 and TRBJ2-7, reads DSGVTQTPKHLITATGQRVTLRCSPRSGDLSVYWYQQSLDQGLQFLIQYYNGEERAKGNILERFSAQQFPDLHSELNLSSLELGDSALYFCASSAGQGGEQYFGPGTRLTVT.

This clonotype was seen more than once but under ten times. The chain combines TRBV5-6 with TRBJ2-1; unclear D gene. With 4 bases removed from V and 2 bases from J, the gap between germline ends came to 13 bases. The germline gives CDR1 SGHDT, CDR2 YYEEEE. This CDR3 comprises 15 residues. CDR3 protein: CASSPVGPAYNEQFF. For the CDR3, the DNA is TGTGCCAGCAGCCCCGTTGGGCCGGCCTACAATGAGCAGTTCTTC.

This chain links TRBV6-5 with TRBJ2-5; no reliable D call. The germline V gene has CDR1 MNHEY and CDR2 SVGAGI. The CDR3 consists of 15 residues. V was cut by 2 bases and J by 4 bases, with 14 bases left in between. The CDR3 region is CASSYTNRPRETQYF. The CDR3, as DNA: TGTGCCAGCAGTTACACCAACCGGCCGAGAGAGACCCAGTACTTC.

The chain joins TRBV4-3 to TRBJ1-1; D is undetermined. CDR1 LGHNA and CDR2 YSLEER come from the germline V gene. The length of the CDR3 is 14 residues. V was trimmed by 0 bases and J by 2 bases, leaving 7 bases between them. The CDR3 bases are TGCGCCAGCAGCCAAGAATACATTAACACTGAAGCTTTCTTT. This translates into CASSQEYINTEAFF.

The chain links TRBV7-2 to TRBJ2-1, with D possibly matching TRBD2 (6 bases). V dropped 5 bases and J dropped 8 bases, with 19 bases sitting between them. CDR3 size: 15 residues. Per the germline V gene, CDR1 is SGHTA and CDR2 is FQGNSA. The CDR3 DNA reads TGTGCCAGCAGCAAAATGGGCCCTCGCGGGGATGAGCAGTTCTTC. Amino acids: CASSKMGPRGDEQFF.

This clonotype came up a few times. The chain has TRBV28 and TRBJ2-7, with D possibly matching TRBD1 (5 bases). The V and J ends lost 5 bases and 3 bases respectively, with 14 bases between them. Germline V CDR1 and CDR2: MDHEN, SYDVKM. The CDR3 has 14 residues. The CDR3 loop reads CASSHQGSGYEQYF. For the CDR3, the DNA is TGTGCCAGCAGTCACCAGGGATCGGGCTACGAGCAGTACTTC.

There are many counts of this clonotype. The chain uses TRBV27 and TRBJ2-7, with 10 bases identical to TRBD2. Germline CDR1 MNHEY, CDR2 SMNVEV (reference sequence). The V and J ends lost 6 bases and 2 bases, in that order; junction bases with no gene match: 10. The CDR3 is 16 residues long. Here the CDR3 reads CASSQTGTSATYEQYF. CDR3 DNA sequence: TGTGCCAGCAGCCAAACCGGGACTAGCGCAACCTACGAGCAGTACTTC.

This clonotype was seen once. The J gene is TRBJ2-7, the V gene TRBV6-2 or TRBV6-3, with a possible D match to TRBD1 (6 bases). Trimming left V 6 bases short and J 5 bases short, with 20 bases between. The germline V gene encodes CDR1 MNHEY and CDR2 SVGEGT. The CDR3 loop spans 15 amino acids. The DNA of the CDR3 is TGTGCCAGCAGCACCAGACAGGTCACCTCTGACGAGCAGTACTTC. Amino acid sequence: CASSTRQVTSDEQYF.

This clonotype was seen a few times. The chain recombines TRBV4-3 with TRBJ2-3; TRBD2 matches 8 bases. Germline V gene sequence: CDR1 LGHNA, CDR2 YSLEER. The trim removed 0 bases at V and 6 bases at J, leaving 8 bases unmatched. The CDR3 totals 16 residues. This chain's CDR3 is CASSQDSGGRYDTQYF. Written as DNA, the CDR3 is TGCGCCAGCAGCCAAGATAGTGGCGGGAGGTACGATACGCAGTATTTT.

The chain links TRBV15 to TRBJ2-5; 14 bases align to TRBD2. Germline lookup yields CDR1 LNHNV and CDR2 YYDKDF (reference sequence). The CDR3 has 20 residues. Trimming took 0 bases from V and 5 from J; bases not matched to a gene: 14. The CDR3 region is CATSRDSGPGTSGRRETQYF. In nucleotides, the CDR3 is TGTGCCACCAGCAGAGATTCGGGTCCGGGGACTAGCGGGAGAAGGGAGACCCAGTACTTC.

This chain connects TRBV20-1 to TRBJ2-1; D might be TRBD1 or TRBD2, each matching 5 bases. Germline V gene lookup returns CDR1 DFQATT and CDR2 SNEGSKA (reference sequence). CDR3 length equals 12 residues. The V and J ends lost 5 bases and 8 bases respectively, with 13 bases between them. CDR3 DNA sequence: TGCAGTGCTGACGACCGGGACCATGAGCAGTTCTTC. It codes for CSADDRDHEQFF.

This rearrangement joins TRBV19 to TRBJ2-5; TRBD2 matches at 8 bases. This CDR3 is 15 amino acids long. The J segment lost 5 bases and the V segment lost 5 bases, leaving 10 bases of the junction unmatched. Germline CDR1 reads LNHDA; CDR2 reads SQIVND (reference sequence). Here the CDR3 DNA reads TGTGCCAGTAGTCCGGGAGGGCCAATTACGGAGACCCAGTACTTC. Encoded protein: CASSPGGPITETQYF.

This chain joins TRBV5-8 and TRBJ1-2; TRBD1 is a possible D gene (5 bases). Trimming removed 4 bases from V and 4 bases from J, with 14 bases in between. This CDR3 comprises 14 residues. The V gene's germline CDR1 is SGHTS and CDR2 YDEGEE. CDR3 in DNA: TGTGCCAGCAGCGGTACCGGGACCCCCTATGGCTACACCTTC. Translation gives CASSGTGTPYGYTF.

This clonotype was picked up a small number of times. The chain is built from TRBV28 and TRBJ2-3, with 8 bases identical to TRBD2. CDR3 length equals 17 residues. J gave up 0 bases and V 4 bases, and 9 bases lay outside the gene matches. Germline V gene lookup returns CDR1 MDHEN and CDR2 SYDVKM. CDR3 protein: CASSSIRLASSTDTQYF. CDR3 DNA sequence: TGTGCCAGCAGTTCAATTCGACTAGCGTCGAGCACAGATACGCAGTATTTT.

This clonotype was recorded only once. The chain joins TRBV9 to TRBJ2-1; 10 bases align to TRBD2. The CDR3 spans 15 residues. The germline V gene encodes CDR1 SGDLS and CDR2 YYNGEE. V gave up 2 bases and J gave up 5 bases; unmatched junction bases: 4. CDR3 bases: TGTGCCAGCAGCGTGGGACTAGCGACAGACAATGAGCAGTTCTTC. Translated, it gives CASSVGLATDNEQFF. Full variable domain (outside the CDR3, taken from reference TRBV9 and TRBJ2-1): DSGVTQTPKHLITATGQRVTLRCSPRSGDLSVYWYQQSLDQGLQFLIQYYNGEERAKGNILERFSAQQFPDLHSELNLSSLELGDSALYFCASSVGLATDNEQFFGPGTRLTVL.

This clonotype was seen only a few times. CDR3 nucleotides: TGTGCCAGCAGCCCAAGCGAGGGGGGTTACAATGAGCAGTTCTTC. Amino acids: CASSPSEGGYNEQFF. V and J are TRBV7-9 and TRBJ2-1, with D tentatively TRBD1 or TRBD2 (6 bases each). Trimming left V 5 bases short and J 4 bases short, with 15 bases between. Germline loops: CDR1 SEHNR, CDR2 FQNEAQ (reference sequence). The CDR3 is 15 amino acids.

This clonotype was picked up a small number of times. The V and J genes are TRBV27 and TRBJ1-5; 7 bases align to TRBD1. Trimming took 5 bases from V and 0 from J; bases not matched to a gene: 13. Germline V gives CDR1 MNHEY, CDR2 SMNVEV (reference sequence). This CDR3 has 18 residues. The CDR3 is CASSPTGARGHSNQPQHF. CDR3 DNA: TGTGCCAGCAGTCCAACAGGGGCTAGGGGCCATAGCAATCAGCCCCAGCATTTT.

This clonotype was picked up a small number of times. The rearrangement joins TRBV6-6 to TRBJ2-7; tentatively, D is TRBD1 (6 bases). Trimming took 6 bases from V and 4 from J, leaving 22 bases between them. Germline V CDR1 and CDR2: MNHNY, SVGAGI (reference sequence). This CDR3 spans 16 amino acids. The CDR3 reads CASSFFTGTPSYEQYF. CDR3 DNA: TGTGCCAGCAGCTTCTTCACCGGGACACCTTCATACGAGCAGTACTTC.

Many counts were recorded for this clonotype. The junction does not match germline at one end; this may be a read error. J is TRBJ2-5 and V is TRBV7-7; the D is unclear. The length of the CDR3 is 13 residues. The V gene's germline CDR1 is SSHAT and CDR2 FNYEAQ (reference sequence). The CDR3 loop is CASSFGPGETQYF. CDR3 nucleotides: TGTGCTAGCAGCTTCGGCCCCGGGGAGACCCAGTACTTC.

This clonotype showed up just a few times. The chain employs TRBV6-1 and TRBJ2-1, with 8 bases lining up with TRBD2. With V trimmed by 6 bases and J by 4 bases, 11 bases remained unmatched. Germline CDR1 is MNHNS and CDR2 is SASEGT. CDR3 length equals 16 residues. This chain's CDR3 is CASRKVGLAGYNEQFF. CDR3 DNA sequence: TGTGCCAGCAGGAAGGTTGGGCTAGCGGGTTACAATGAGCAGTTCTTC.

This clonotype was observed a handful of times. The DNA for the CDR3 is TGTGCCAGTAGTTCACAGGGCCGGGGCAATCAGCCCCAGCATTTT. Residues: CASSSQGRGNQPQHF. The rearrangement uses TRBV19 and TRBJ1-5; tentative D call: TRBD1 (6 bases). The CDR3 has 15 amino acids. Germline assignment: CDR1 LNHDA and CDR2 SQIVND (reference sequence). The ends were cut back, 5 bases at V and 2 bases at J, with 13 bases in the middle.

This clonotype was counted once. The chain employs TRBV6-2 or TRBV6-3 and TRBJ2-1; 9 nucleotides line up with TRBD2. J gave up 3 bases and V 4 bases, and 7 bases lay outside the gene matches. Looked up from germline, CDR1 is MNHEY and CDR2 is SVGEGT. The CDR3 has 16 amino acids. CDR3 region: CASSSSGRTLYNEQFF. The DNA for the CDR3 is TGTGCCAGCAGTTCCAGCGGGAGGACACTCTACAATGAGCAGTTCTTC.

V and J are TRBV7-3 and TRBJ1-1, with TRBD1 matching 8 bases. The CDR3 is made up of 14 amino acids. Germline V gives CDR1 SGHTA, CDR2 FQGTGA. Germline trimming cut 2 bases from V and 3 bases from J; bases unmatched to any gene: 2. CDR3 residues: CASSLDRGDTEAFF. The DNA of the CDR3 is TGTGCCAGCAGCTTAGACAGGGGTGACACTGAAGCTTTCTTT.